One sample yielded the 32 T cell receptor beta chains listed below, sequenced in a study of shared clonotypes between healthy human individuals. Using immunoSEQ multiplex PCR, the repertoire was profiled, and TCRdb retains in-frame clones only, with some absent. The repertoire holds about 2 million clones, with about 95% as singletons. Only CD45RO-negative cells positively selected for CCR7 counted as naive CD8 cells, so terminally differentiated effector memory CD45RA+ cells were excluded. The source material was naive CD8+ T cells sorted from blood. These receptors originate from a man in his late teens or twenties in good health.

This chain uses TRBV4-3 with TRBJ2-2; either TRBD1 or TRBD2 may supply D (7 bases each). V gave up 1 base and J gave up 8 bases, with 26 bases separating them. The germline CDR1 and CDR2 sequences are LGHNA and YSLEER. The CDR3 is 19 residues long. The CDR3 DNA is TGCGCCAGCAGCCAAGCTATCCCCGGGGGAGGGGGCGGTCCTGGGGAGCTGTTTTTT. As protein: CASSQAIPGGGGGPGELFF.

The chain couples TRBV15 to TRBJ1-5; no clear D gene. Trimming shortened V by 5 bases and J by 5 bases, and 10 bases separated the two germline ends. The length of the CDR3 is 13 residues. Germline CDR1 is LNHNV and CDR2 is YYDKDF (reference sequence). The CDR3 region has the DNA TGTGCCACCAGCCCAGTAGGGTATCAGCCCCAGCATTTT. Its protein is CATSPVGYQPQHF.

V and J are TRBV7-8 and TRBJ2-3, with 8 bases that match TRBD2. The CDR3 has 18 residues. V lost 2 bases and J lost 2; bases outside the gene matches: 12. Germline V gene sequence: CDR1 SGHVS, CDR2 FQNEAQ. DNA of the CDR3: TGTGCCAGCAGCTTATGGATCTCCCGGGAGGGGCACACAGATACGCAGTATTTT. Protein product: CASSLWISREGHTDTQYF.

This clone has just one count. The V call is TRBV9, the J call TRBJ2-3, with D perhaps matching TRBD2 (6 bases). With 4 bases removed from V and 3 bases from J, the gap between germline ends came to 18 bases. Germline V gene sequence: CDR1 SGDLS, CDR2 YYNGEE. The CDR3 sequence is 16 residues long. CDR3 sequence: CASSPRPEGYTDTQYF. CDR3 coding DNA: TGTGCCAGCAGCCCCCGTCCGGAGGGCTATACAGATACGCAGTATTTT.

The chain joins TRBV6-5 to TRBJ1-2; tentative D call: TRBD1 (6 bases). The CDR3 loop spans 15 amino acids. V lost 0 bases, J lost 4 bases, and 12 bases lay in between. In germline, CDR1 is MNHEY, CDR2 SVGAGI. In nucleotides, the CDR3 is TGTGCCAGCAGTTACTCGACAGGATGGGGCTATGGCTACACCTTC. Encoded protein: CASSYSTGWGYGYTF.

CDR3 nucleotides: TGTGCCAGCAGCTTCCATGCAGGCGTCTCGGTGACTAGCGGGGGTCCCGGGGAGCTGTTTTTT. Its translation: CASSFHAGVSVTSGGPGELFF. The chain recombines TRBV7-8 with TRBJ2-2; 12 nucleotides agree with TRBD2. The V gene's germline CDR1 is SGHVS and CDR2 FQNEAQ. The CDR3 contains 21 residues. Unmatched junction bases numbered 20, after V lost 3 bases and J lost 6 bases.

Points on this clone: Additional DNA sequences in this sample encode the identical CDR3. The rearrangement uses TRBV6-1 and TRBJ2-7; the D gene is possibly TRBD2 (5 bases). CDR1 is MNHNS, CDR2 SASEGT, per germline. CDR3 length: 14 residues. With 0 bases removed from V and 0 bases from J, the gap between germline ends came to 6 bases. The CDR3 sequence: CASSEAGSSYEQYF. The CDR3 region has the DNA TGTGCCAGCAGTGAAGCAGGGAGCTCCTACGAGCAGTACTTC.

The genes are TRBV27 and TRBJ1-1, with 9 bases identical to TRBD1. This CDR3 has 17 residues. V was clipped by 5 bases and J by 3 bases; unmatched bases: 13. The V gene's germline CDR1 is MNHEY and CDR2 SMNVEV (reference sequence). CDR3 in amino acids: CASSPGQGYPFDTEAFF. The CDR3 region has the DNA TGTGCCAGCAGTCCAGGACAGGGGTACCCCTTTGACACTGAAGCTTTCTTT.

The chain uses TRBV25-1 and TRBJ2-7, with 8 bases aligning to TRBD2. Germline CDR1 and CDR2: MGHDK and SYGVNS. The CDR3 covers 11 residues. CDR3 loop: CAAGLVYEQYF. The CDR3 DNA follows: TGTGCGGCGGGACTAGTCTACGAGCAGTACTTC.

This chain uses TRBV6-1 with TRBJ2-4; 9 nucleotides agree with TRBD1. CDR3 length equals 16 residues. CDR1 and CDR2 (germline): MNHNS, SASEGT. With 2 bases clipped from V and 0 bases from J, the junction kept 2 bases outside the gene matches. CDR3 residues: CASSEKTGGAKNIQYF. The CDR3 region has the DNA TGTGCCAGCAGTGAAAAGACAGGGGGAGCCAAAAACATTCAGTACTTC.

The V call is TRBV5-1, the J call TRBJ2-1; TRBD1 is a possible D gene (5 bases). The germline gives CDR1 SGHRS, CDR2 YFSETQ. CDR3 length: 15 residues. Trimming pared 4 bases from V and 7 bases from J, leaving 18 bases between. CDR3 sequence: CASSPYSGIPNEQFF. Here the CDR3 DNA reads TGCGCCAGCAGCCCCTACTCAGGGATACCAAATGAGCAGTTCTTC. The full variable domain, its missing parts supplied by reference TRBV5-1 and TRBJ2-1, is KAGVTQTPRYLIKTRGQQVTLSCSPISGHRSVSWYQQTPGQGLQFLFEYFSETQRNKGNFPGRFSGRQFSNSRSEMNVSTLELGDSALYLCASSPYSGIPNEQFFGPGTRLTVL.

V gene TRBV7-9 combines with J gene TRBJ2-5; possibly TRBD1 or TRBD2 for D (5 bases each). This CDR3 has 13 residues. Germline values: CDR1 SEHNR, CDR2 FQNEAQ (reference sequence). Trimming shortened V by 5 bases and J by 5 bases, and 12 bases separated the two germline ends. This CDR3 reads CASSRYEGETQYF. Here the CDR3 DNA reads TGTGCCAGCAGCCGATACGAGGGGGAGACCCAGTACTTC. Full variable domain (outside the CDR3, taken from reference TRBV7-9 and TRBJ2-5): DTGVSQNPRHKITKRGQNVTFRCDPISEHNRLYWYRQTLGQGPEFLTYFQNEAQLEKSRLLSDRFSAERPKGSFSTLEIQRTEQGDSAMYLCASSRYEGETQYFGPGTRLLVL.

In its sample, this clone was seen once. The chain combines TRBV9 with TRBJ2-7; D call uncertain. V gave up 3 bases and J gave up 5 bases, with 12 bases separating them. The V gene's germline CDR1 is SGDLS and CDR2 YYNGEE. The CDR3 has 13 amino acids. This chain's CDR3 is CASSGPQSDEQYF. CDR3 DNA: TGTGCCAGCAGCGGACCACAGAGCGACGAGCAGTACTTC.

The chain carries TRBV28 and TRBJ2-1; perhaps TRBD2 as D (5 bases). Per germline, CDR1 MDHEN and CDR2 SYDVKM. This CDR3 region has 13 residues. With 3 bases removed from V and 6 bases from J, the gap between germline ends came to 9 bases. The CDR3 sequence is CASSFSLVNEQFF. The CDR3 nucleotides read TGTGCCAGCAGTTTTTCACTAGTCAATGAGCAGTTCTTC.

In regard to this clone: Other DNA sequences from this sample encode an identical CDR3 as well. The chain is built from TRBV27 and TRBJ2-7; D unclear. The V end lost 4 bases, the J end lost 2 bases, and 3 bases lay between the germline ends. Germline values: CDR1 MNHEY, CDR2 SMNVEV (reference sequence). The CDR3 runs 11 residues. The CDR3 region is CASSSTYEQYF. The DNA for the CDR3 is TGTGCCAGCAGTTCAACCTACGAGCAGTACTTC.

This clone was seen just once. Other DNA sequences from this sample encode an identical CDR3 as well. V is TRBV27 and J is TRBJ2-7; 12 bases line up with TRBD2. The J segment lost 2 bases and the V segment lost 5 bases, leaving 4 bases of the junction unmatched. Per germline, CDR1 MNHEY and CDR2 SMNVEV (reference sequence). The CDR3 runs 15 residues. The CDR3 DNA follows: TGTGCCAGCAGTCCCGGACTAGCGGGGACCTACGAGCAGTACTTC. Its translation: CASSPGLAGTYEQYF.

In regard to this clone: In the same sample, other DNA sequences code for this CDR3. The genes are TRBV28 and TRBJ1-5; no reliable D call. Germline CDR1 is MDHEN and CDR2 is SYDVKM. The CDR3 runs to 14 residues. V was cut by 2 bases and J by 1 base, with 6 bases left in between. The CDR3 is CASSLTGSNQPQHF. CDR3 coding DNA: TGTGCCAGCAGTTTAACCGGGAGCAATCAGCCCCAGCATTTT.

The CDR3 bases are TGCGCCAGCAGCCCGGAGTACCACATGAACACTGAAGCTTTCTTT. Translated: CASSPEYHMNTEAFF. The V call is TRBV5-1, the J call TRBJ1-1, with no clear D. V was cut by 4 bases and J by 0 bases, with 13 bases left in between. Germline V gene data show CDR1 as SGHRS and CDR2 as YFSETQ. The CDR3 totals 15 residues.

J is TRBJ2-7 and V is TRBV14; the match to TRBD1 covers 11 bases. V gave up 6 bases and J gave up 2 bases; unmatched junction bases: 9. In germline, CDR1 is SGHDN, CDR2 FVKESK. The CDR3 contains 16 residues. CDR3 coding DNA: TGTGCCAGCAGTCCCTTCGCGGGACAGGGGGCCTACGAGCAGTACTTC. Translation: CASSPFAGQGAYEQYF.

The rearrangement links TRBV5-1 to TRBJ2-7, with 10 bases identical to TRBD1. The V gene's germline CDR1 is SGHRS and CDR2 YFSETQ. With V trimmed by 3 bases and J by 7 bases, 7 bases remained unmatched. The CDR3 has 14 residues. The CDR3 spells CASSSWDRGEEQYF. CDR3 DNA: TGCGCCAGCAGCTCTTGGGACAGGGGTGAGGAGCAGTACTTC. Looking up the rest from reference TRBV5-1 and TRBJ2-7 gives the full variable domain: KAGVTQTPRYLIKTRGQQVTLSCSPISGHRSVSWYQQTPGQGLQFLFEYFSETQRNKGNFPGRFSGRQFSNSRSEMNVSTLELGDSALYLCASSSWDRGEEQYFGPGTRLTVT.

V and J are TRBV2 and TRBJ2-3; D gene unclear. Germline loops: CDR1 SNHLY, CDR2 FYNNEI. The CDR3 is 18 amino acids. The V end was cut by 6 bases, the J end by 1 base, with 23 bases between. This CDR3 reads CASSSHPPGPLGTDTQYF. The CDR3 DNA sequence: TGTGCCAGCAGCAGTCACCCCCCGGGCCCCCTCGGCACAGATACGCAGTATTTT.

This clone was observed a few times. This sequence joins TRBV29-1 and TRBJ2-1; 8 nucleotides match TRBD2. The CDR3 runs 15 residues. Trimming removed 6 bases from V and 2 bases from J; junction bases left unmatched: 9. CDR1 and CDR2 from the germline V gene are SQVTM and ANQGSEA. This CDR3 is CSVRSREGPYNEQFF. The CDR3 DNA is TGCAGCGTCCGGAGTCGGGAGGGCCCCTACAATGAGCAGTTCTTC.

The CDR3 is CASSSQLAGVYNEQFF. For the CDR3, the DNA is TGTGCCAGCAGTTCCCAACTAGCGGGGGTATACAATGAGCAGTTCTTC. The chain employs TRBV6-5 and TRBJ2-1, with 11 bases that match TRBD2. V lost 4 bases, J lost 4 bases, and 6 bases stayed unmatched. In germline, CDR1 is MNHEY, CDR2 SVGAGI. The CDR3 runs 16 residues.

V and J are TRBV25-1 and TRBJ2-3; D is unresolved. Germline V lookup: CDR1 MGHDK, CDR2 SYGVNS. Trimming left V 2 bases short and J 3 bases short, with 12 bases between. The CDR3 is made up of 15 amino acids. In DNA form, the CDR3 reads TGTGCCAGCAGTGAAGGGTCCGAACGAACAGATACGCAGTATTTT. Its protein is CASSEGSERTDTQYF.

V gene TRBV19 combines with J gene TRBJ1-1, with D perhaps TRBD1 (5 bases). The V end was cut by 1 base, the J end by 6 bases, with 15 bases between. From germline, CDR1 is LNHDA and CDR2 SQIVND (reference sequence). The CDR3 consists of 15 residues. CDR3 sequence: CASSIAGTAAPEAFF. CDR3 coding DNA: TGTGCCAGTAGTATAGCGGGGACGGCGGCGCCTGAAGCTTTCTTT.

V gene TRBV12-2 combines with J gene TRBJ2-2; TRBD1, the D gene given by the table, was not confirmed from the DNA. TRBV12-2 corresponds to a pseudogene. CDR3 length: 22 residues. The CDR3 region has the DNA TGTGCAAGTCGCTTAGCCCAAAGAACGCGGCAGGGCAAACTTTCGGACACCGGGGAGCTGTTTTTT. Residues: CASRLAQRTRQGKLSDTGELFF.

The chain couples TRBV4-1 to TRBJ1-1; 11 positions match TRBD1. Germline-derived CDR1 and CDR2 are MGHRA and YSYEKL. This CDR3 is 15 amino acids long. V gave up 4 bases and J gave up 7 bases; unmatched junction bases: 8. CDR3 DNA sequence: TGCGCCAGCAGCCGAGAGGACAGGGGGCATGATGAAGCTTTCTTT. Protein: CASSREDRGHDEAFF.

The CDR3 loop reads CAWIGAATWTEAFF. The CDR3 nucleotides are TGTGCCTGGATCGGGGCGGCTACGTGGACTGAAGCTTTCTTT. The J gene is TRBJ1-1, the V gene TRBV30; D perhaps matches TRBD1 (5 bases). V was pared by 4 bases and J by 5 bases, with 17 bases between. CDR3 length: 14 amino acids. Germline V gene sequence: CDR1 GTSNPN, CDR2 SVGIG (reference sequence).

This rearrangement joins TRBV6-1 to TRBJ2-3; 9 bases are shared with TRBD1. After removal of 1 base from V and 4 bases from J, the junction contained 6 bases not matched to a gene. Looked up from germline, CDR1 is MNHNS and CDR2 is SASEGT. The CDR3 runs 16 residues. CDR3 residues: CASSEEWDRAADTQYF. CDR3 nucleotide sequence: TGTGCCAGCAGTGAAGAGTGGGACAGGGCGGCAGATACGCAGTATTTT.

Note on this clone: Additional DNA sequences in this sample encode the identical CDR3. The DNA for the CDR3 is TGTGCCAGCAGTGAGGGGACTAGCGGGAGCACAGATACGCAGTATTTT. Amino acid sequence: CASSEGTSGSTDTQYF. The chain carries TRBV2 and TRBJ2-3, with 12 bases that match TRBD2. This CDR3 region has 16 residues. With 3 bases clipped from V and 0 bases from J, the junction kept 1 base outside the gene matches. The germline gives CDR1 SNHLY, CDR2 FYNNEI.

The chain combines TRBV14 with TRBJ2-5, with 15 bases matching TRBD2. V trimming: 4 bases; J trimming: 4 bases; junction bases outside the gene matches: 7. The CDR3 length is 17 residues. CDR1 and CDR2 from the germline V gene are SGHDN and FVKESK. CDR3 in DNA: TGTGCCAGCAGCCCAAAAGGACTAGCGGGAGGGCGAGAGACCCAGTACTTC. Translated: CASSPKGLAGGRETQYF.

The genes are TRBV10-3 and TRBJ2-7; weak D call: TRBD1 (5 bases). Trimming cost V 3 bases and J 4 bases, with 13 bases left between them. Per the germline V gene, CDR1 is ENHRY and CDR2 is SYGVKD. The length of the CDR3 is 14 residues. The DNA of the CDR3 is TGTGCCATCAGTGACCCGGACAAGATATACGAGCAGTACTTC. Translation: CAISDPDKIYEQYF.